Below, one T cell receptor (beta chain) is given with its context. Antigen specificity is unknown. V lost 7 bases and J lost 2; bases outside the gene matches: 5. Per germline, CDR1 SGHNT and CDR2 YYREEE (reference sequence). This CDR3 comprises 13 residues. These data belong to a study of T cell responses to AZD1222 COVID-19 vaccine. General observations from the study: The study found Spike-specific TCR breadth and depth rose after two AZD1222 doses. White British people made up most donors, females outnumbered males, and clonal diversity was possibly underestimated.

Generated by immunoSEQ multiplex PCR, the TCRdb table keeps only in-frame clones and is missing some. Found here are 120,000 to 150,000 clones, roughly 92% of them singletons; the top ten hold about 9.4%. This TCR came from an adult who received the AZD1222 COVID-19 vaccine. Sequencing was performed on peripheral blood, taken 28 days after the second AZD1222 dose. The rearrangement uses TRBV5-4 and TRBJ1-2, with 7 nucleotides matching TRBD1. CDR3 DNA: TGTGCCAGCGGAGGGGGCGCAAACTATGGCTACACCTTC. Translated, it gives CASGGGANYGYTF. Based on the CDR3 plus reference TRBV5-4 and TRBJ1-2, the full variable domain is ETGVTQSPTHLIKTRGQQVTLRCSSQSGHNTVSWYQQALGQGPQFIFQYYREEENGRGNFPPRFSGLQFPNYSSELNVNALELDDSALYLCASGGGANYGYTFGSGTRLTVV.